This T cell receptor (beta chain) derives from a study of cytomegalovirus exposure and HLA in healthy donors. Overall study: An early release of data contained about 85 million unique TCRs, which came from HLA-typed donors.

The CDR3 has 13 amino acids. The V gene lost 2 bases and the J gene lost 8 bases, with 15 bases spanning the gap. Germline values: CDR1 GTSNPN, CDR2 SVGIG (reference sequence). PCR primers comprised 60 Vbeta and 13 Jbeta primers. Sequencing was performed with immunoSEQ multiplex PCR; in TCRdb, only in-frame clones are kept and a portion is missing. The table includes under 75,000 clones, approximately 70% detected once. The V and J genes are TRBV30 and TRBJ1-2; no clear D. The sequencing input was PBMCs. The TCR comes from a man between 40 and 49 years old in good health and CMV-seropositive. The CDR3 sequence is CAWSRDQVGGYTF. The CDR3 coding sequence is TGTGCCTGGAGTCGGGATCAGGTTGGCGGCTACACCTTC. The full variable domain, with the rest looked up from reference TRBV30 and TRBJ1-2, is SQTIHQWPATLVQPVGSPLSLECTVEGTSNPNLYWYRQAAGRGLQLLFYSVGIGQISSEVPQNLSASRPQDRQFILSSKKLLLSDSGFYLCAWSRDQVGGYTFGSGTRLTVV.